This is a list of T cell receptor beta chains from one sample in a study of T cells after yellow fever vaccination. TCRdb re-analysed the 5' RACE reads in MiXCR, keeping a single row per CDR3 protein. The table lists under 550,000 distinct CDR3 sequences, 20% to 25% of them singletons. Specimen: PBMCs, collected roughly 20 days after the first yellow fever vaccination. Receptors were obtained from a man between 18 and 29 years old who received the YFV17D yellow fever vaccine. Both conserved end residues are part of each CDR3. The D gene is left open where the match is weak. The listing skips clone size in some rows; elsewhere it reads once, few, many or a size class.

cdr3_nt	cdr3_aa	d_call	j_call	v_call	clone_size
TGTGCCAGCAGCGTTTCGGGCGGGGGATCTGAGCAGTTCTTC	CASSVSGGGSEQFF	TRBD2	TRBJ2-1	TRBV7-3	NA
TGCGCCAGCAGCCAAGAAGACACGCCAAAGGGCTACACCTTC	CASSQEDTPKGYTF	NA	TRBJ1-2	TRBV4-1	NA
TGTGCCAGCGGATCTCCTACACGGGGCTCGAACACTGAAGCTTTCTTT	CASGSPTRGSNTEAFF	NA	TRBJ1-1	TRBV6-1	NA
TGCGCCAGCAGCTTGGATCAGCGGGGGGGTGGTGAGCAGTTCTTC	CASSLDQRGGGEQFF	TRBD2	TRBJ2-1	TRBV5-1	few
TGTGCCAGCAGCCCCCTGGGGGAAAGCTCCTACAATGAGCAGTTCTTC	CASSPLGESSYNEQFF	NA	TRBJ2-1	TRBV27	many
TGTGCCAGCTCACGTAACAGGGACGCCGTTAAAGAAGCTTTCTTT	CASSRNRDAVKEAFF	NA	TRBJ1-1	TRBV18	NA
TGCGCCAGCAGCTTGGGTGGCCTGGGAAATGAGCAGTTCTTC	CASSLGGLGNEQFF	NA	TRBJ2-1	TRBV5-1	few
TGTGCCAGCTCACCGGGCGGCGCAACTAATGAAAAACTGTTTTTT	CASSPGGATNEKLFF	NA	TRBJ1-4	TRBV18	NA
TGTGCCAGCAGGGGGGACAGTTTCACAGATACGCAGTATTTT	CASRGDSFTDTQYF	TRBD1	TRBJ2-3	TRBV12-3/TRBV12-4	NA
TGTGCCAGCAGCGTAGGCGGGGGGAGTAATTCACCCCTCCACTTT	CASSVGGGSNSPLHF	NA	TRBJ1-6	TRBV9	many
TGTGCCAGCAGCCAGACTAGCGTGGGATTTGTGAAGTATTTT	CASSQTSVGFVKYF	TRBD2	TRBJ2-3	TRBV7-2	few
TGCGCCAGCAGTGACTCAGGGACCCAGCCCCAGCATTTT	CASSDSGTQPQHF	NA	TRBJ1-5	TRBV10-1	NA
TGTGCCAGCAGACCCGGAGTCCTCTATGGCTACACCTTC	CASRPGVLYGYTF	NA	TRBJ1-2	TRBV28	few
TGCAGCGTTGAAGGTTACGGGCAAGAGACCCAGTACTTC	CSVEGYGQETQYF	NA	TRBJ2-5	TRBV29-1	NA
TGTGCCAGCAGCGTAGGGGGGATGACAAAAGAGTACTTT	CASSVGGMTKEYF	NA	TRBJ1-1	TRBV9	few
TGCGCCAGCAGCCAAGGACCCCTGACTAGCGGGGAAGGAGATACGCAGTATTTT	CASSQGPLTSGEGDTQYF	TRBD2	TRBJ2-3	TRBV4-1	NA
TGTGCCAGCAGTCCAACGAACACCGGGGAGCTGTTTTTT	CASSPTNTGELFF	NA	TRBJ2-2	TRBV6-6	many
TGTGCCAGCAGTGTGGCTAGGGCTTCACCCCTCCACTTT	CASSVARASPLHF	NA	TRBJ1-6	TRBV2	few
TGTAGCGTGGCAGGGGGCGCGGGCACAGATACGCAGTATTTT	CSVAGGAGTDTQYF	TRBD1	TRBJ2-3	TRBV29-1	NA
TGCGCCAGCAGCCAAGTTGTTGGCGGTTGGACCGGGGAGCTGTTTTTT	CASSQVVGGWTGELFF	NA	TRBJ2-2	TRBV4-1	NA
TGTGCCAGCGCCGCTGCGGGGGCCTACGAGCAGTACTTC	CASAAAGAYEQYF	TRBD2	TRBJ2-7	TRBV25-1	many
TGTGCCAGCAGCGTAGAACAGGGGGGTTCACCCCTCCACTTT	CASSVEQGGSPLHF	TRBD1	TRBJ1-6	TRBV9	few
TGTGCCAGCAGCTCCCCCAACGGTCTAGCGACAGGAGAGACCCAGTACTTC	CASSSPNGLATGETQYF	NA	TRBJ2-5	TRBV11-1	NA
TGCGCCAGCAGGGGCGGGAGCCTCACAGATACGCAGTATTTT	CASRGGSLTDTQYF	TRBD2	TRBJ2-3	TRBV5-1	few
TGCGCCAGCAGCCAAGTCCAGGACCTGAGCACAGATACGCAGTATTTT	CASSQVQDLSTDTQYF	NA	TRBJ2-3	TRBV4-3	few
TGTGCCAGCAGCTTAGGTAGCGGGGGTACCACAGATACGCAGTATTTT	CASSLGSGGTTDTQYF	TRBD2	TRBJ2-3	TRBV7-3	NA
TGTGCCAGCAGCTTGGACAAAAACTATGGCTACACCTTC	CASSLDKNYGYTF	NA	TRBJ1-2	TRBV7-2	NA